A single sample is the source of the 8 T cell receptor beta chains below, sequenced in a study of T cells in Graves' hyperthyroidism and ophthalmopathy. There were TCR beta CDR3 regions amplified from RNA transcripts. HTBI primers drove first-round RT-PCR of the TCR CDR3. TCRdb processed the multiplex PCR reads anew with MiXCR; each CDR3 protein has one entry. The table includes about 570,000 distinct CDR3 sequences, roughly 50% detected once. Sequencing was performed on peripheral blood or thyroid tissue (not recorded which). These receptors originate from an adult woman with Graves' disease, either hyperthyroidism or ophthalmopathy (not recorded which).

The rearrangement uses TRBV10-3 and TRBJ1-3; TRBD1 is a possible D gene (5 bases). CDR1 and CDR2 (germline): ENHRY, SYGVKD. The V gene lost 7 bases and the J gene lost 4 bases, with 20 bases spanning the gap. The CDR3 loop spans 16 amino acids. The CDR3: CAINPGTGGKGNTIYF. The CDR3 region has the DNA TGTGCCATCAACCCCGGGACTGGGGGGAAAGGAAACACCATATATTTT.

The rearrangement joins TRBV19 to TRBJ1-5; D uncertain. The CDR3 is made up of 14 amino acids. CDR1 is LNHDA and CDR2 is SQIVND in the germline V gene (reference sequence). The V end lost 7 bases, the J end lost 3 bases, and 13 bases lay between the germline ends. The CDR3 here is CASTNSVTNQPQHF. CDR3 bases: TGTGCCAGTACCAACAGCGTTACCAATCAGCCCCAGCATTTT.

As concerns this clonotype: This clone may be a read error of a much larger clone one base away. The CDR3 sequence: CASSLEDSYEQYF. DNA of the CDR3: TGTGCCAGCAGCTTAGAGGACAGCTACGAGCAGTACTTC. The chain carries TRBV7-6 and TRBJ2-7; D might be TRBD1 (6 bases). Trimming left V 1 base short and J 3 bases short, with 7 bases between. CDR3 length equals 13 residues. Germline CDR1 SGHVS, CDR2 FNYEAQ.

This clonotype was seen a single time. The chain recombines TRBV20-1 with TRBJ2-2; D gene ambiguous. V shed 2 bases and J shed 6 bases, with 7 bases lying between them. CDR1 is DFQATT, CDR2 SNEGSKA, per germline (reference sequence). This CDR3 is built from 12 residues. The CDR3 here is CSARRAPGELFF. The CDR3 DNA sequence: TGCAGTGCTAGAAGGGCCCCCGGGGAGCTGTTTTTT.

This clonotype came up a few times. This chain uses TRBV2 with TRBJ1-1, with no clear D. The CDR3 is made up of 11 amino acids. The ends were cut back, 6 bases at V and 5 bases at J, with 7 bases in the middle. CDR1 is SNHLY and CDR2 is FYNNEI in the germline V gene. The CDR3 sequence: CASRDWTEAFF. The CDR3, as DNA: TGTGCCAGCAGGGATTGGACTGAAGCTTTCTTT.

This clonotype appeared a few times. The rearrangement uses TRBV12-3 or TRBV12-4 and TRBJ1-5; perhaps TRBD1 as D (6 bases). The V and J ends lost 6 bases and 3 bases respectively, with 12 bases between them. The CDR3 is 14 amino acids. Written as DNA, the CDR3 is TGTGCCAGCAGATCCAGGGGCCTCAATCAGCCCCAGCATTTT. Translated: CASRSRGLNQPQHF.

This clonotype was detected ten times or more. The CDR3 protein is CASSLGGLAGVPGELFF. The CDR3 nucleotides read TGTGCCAGCAGCTTAGGGGGACTAGCGGGAGTCCCCGGGGAGCTGTTTTTT. The chain recombines TRBV7-9 with TRBJ2-2; 14 nucleotides agree with TRBD2. V lost 1 base to trimming and J lost 6 bases; unmatched junction nucleotides: 4. The CDR3 consists of 17 residues. Germline lookup yields CDR1 SEHNR and CDR2 FQNEAQ (reference sequence).

In its sample, this clonotype was seen a few times. The chain combines TRBV12-3 or TRBV12-4 with TRBJ1-1; 11 nucleotides line up with TRBD1. This CDR3 has 17 amino acids. Trimming took 4 bases from V and 0 from J; bases not matched to a gene: 7. Here the CDR3 DNA reads TGTGCCAGCAGTTGGCCGGGACAGGGGGAGATGAACACTGAAGCTTTCTTT. Translating gives CASSWPGQGEMNTEAFF.